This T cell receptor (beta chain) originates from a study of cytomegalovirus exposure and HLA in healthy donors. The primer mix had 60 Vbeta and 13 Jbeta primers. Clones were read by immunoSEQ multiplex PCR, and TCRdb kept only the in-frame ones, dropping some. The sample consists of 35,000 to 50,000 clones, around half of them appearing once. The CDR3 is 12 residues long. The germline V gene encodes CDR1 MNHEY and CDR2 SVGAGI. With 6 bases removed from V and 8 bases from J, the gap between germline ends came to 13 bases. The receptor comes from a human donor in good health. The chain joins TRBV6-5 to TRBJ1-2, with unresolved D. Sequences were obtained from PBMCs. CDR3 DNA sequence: TGTGCCAGCAGCCAAGCTCCTGTGGGCTACACCTTC. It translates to CASSQAPVGYTF.